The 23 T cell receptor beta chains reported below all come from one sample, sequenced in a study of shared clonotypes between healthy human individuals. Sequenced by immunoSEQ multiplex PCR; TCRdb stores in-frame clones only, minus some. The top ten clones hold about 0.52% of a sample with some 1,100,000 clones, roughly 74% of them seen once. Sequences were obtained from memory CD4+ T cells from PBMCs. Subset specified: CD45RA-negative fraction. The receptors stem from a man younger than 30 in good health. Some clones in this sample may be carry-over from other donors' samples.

CDR3: CASSLGLRQGPGEQYF. The CDR3 bases are TGCGCCAGCAGCTTGGGGCTCCGACAGGGGCCCGGCGAGCAGTACTTC. The rearrangement links TRBV5-1 to TRBJ2-7; 8 bases match TRBD1. Germline V gene lookup returns CDR1 SGHRS and CDR2 YFSETQ. The length of the CDR3 is 16 residues. The V segment lost 0 bases and the J segment 6 bases; nucleotides outside the gene matches: 11.

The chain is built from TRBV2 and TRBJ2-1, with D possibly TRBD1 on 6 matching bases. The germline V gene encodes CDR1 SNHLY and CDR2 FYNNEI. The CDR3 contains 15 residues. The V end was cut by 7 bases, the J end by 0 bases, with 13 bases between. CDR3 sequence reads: CASNPQGISYNEQFF. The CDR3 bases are TGTGCCAGCAATCCACAGGGAATCTCCTACAATGAGCAGTTCTTC. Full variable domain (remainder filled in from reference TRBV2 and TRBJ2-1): EPEVTQTPSHQVTQMGQEVILRCVPISNHLYFYWYRQILGQKVEFLVSFYNNEISEKSEIFDDQFSVERPDGSNFTLKIRSTKLEDSAMYFCASNPQGISYNEQFFGPGTRLTVL.

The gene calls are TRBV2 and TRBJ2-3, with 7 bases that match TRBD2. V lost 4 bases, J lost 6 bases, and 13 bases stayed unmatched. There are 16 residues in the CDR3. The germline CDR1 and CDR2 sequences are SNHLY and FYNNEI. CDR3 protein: CASSARTRAAGDTQYF. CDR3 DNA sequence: TGTGCCAGCAGTGCCCGGACTAGGGCCGCAGGGGATACGCAGTATTTT.

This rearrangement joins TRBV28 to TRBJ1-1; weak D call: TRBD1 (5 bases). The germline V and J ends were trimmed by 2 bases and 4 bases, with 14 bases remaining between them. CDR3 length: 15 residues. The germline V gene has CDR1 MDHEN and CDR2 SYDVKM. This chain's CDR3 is CASSLSPGTSTEAFF. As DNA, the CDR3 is TGTGCCAGCAGTTTAAGTCCAGGGACGAGCACTGAAGCTTTCTTT.

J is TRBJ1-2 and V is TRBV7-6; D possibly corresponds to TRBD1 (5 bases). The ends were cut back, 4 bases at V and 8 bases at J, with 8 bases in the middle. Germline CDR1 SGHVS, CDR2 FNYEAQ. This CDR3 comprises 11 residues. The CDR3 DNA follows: TGTGCCAGCAGCTCGGGGGGAGGCTACACCTTC. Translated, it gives CASSSGGGYTF.

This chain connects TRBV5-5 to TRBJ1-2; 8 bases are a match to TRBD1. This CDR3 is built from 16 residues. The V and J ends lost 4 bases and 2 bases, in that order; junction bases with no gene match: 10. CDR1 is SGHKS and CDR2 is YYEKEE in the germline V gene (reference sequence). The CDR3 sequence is CASSKYQGALNYGYTF. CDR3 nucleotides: TGTGCCAGCAGCAAATACCAGGGGGCGCTGAACTATGGCTACACCTTC.

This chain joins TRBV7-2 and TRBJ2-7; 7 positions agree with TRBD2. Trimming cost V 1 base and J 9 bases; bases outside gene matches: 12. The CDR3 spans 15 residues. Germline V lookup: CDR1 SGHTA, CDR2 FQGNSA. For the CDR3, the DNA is TGTGCCAGCAGCTTAGACCTGGTGCGGGAGTTCCGGCAGTACTTC. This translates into CASSLDLVREFRQYF.

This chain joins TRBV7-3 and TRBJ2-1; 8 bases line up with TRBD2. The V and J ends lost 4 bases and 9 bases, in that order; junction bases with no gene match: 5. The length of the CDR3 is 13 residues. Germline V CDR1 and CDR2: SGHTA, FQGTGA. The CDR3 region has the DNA TGTGCCAGCAGCTCCAGGACTAGCACTGAGCAGTTCTTC. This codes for CASSSRTSTEQFF.

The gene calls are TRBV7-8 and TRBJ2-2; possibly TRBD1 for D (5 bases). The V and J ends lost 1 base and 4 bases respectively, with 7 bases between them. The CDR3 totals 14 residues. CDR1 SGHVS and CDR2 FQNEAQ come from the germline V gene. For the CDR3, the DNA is TGTGCCAGCAGCTTAGGAAGGGGCACCGGGGAGCTGTTTTTT. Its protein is CASSLGRGTGELFF.

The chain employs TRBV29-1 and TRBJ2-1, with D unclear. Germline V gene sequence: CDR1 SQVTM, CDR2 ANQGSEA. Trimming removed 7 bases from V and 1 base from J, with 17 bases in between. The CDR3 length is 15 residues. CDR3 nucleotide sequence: TGCAGCGGCACTCCCGACTCGCAATCCTACAATGAGCAGTTCTTC. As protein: CSGTPDSQSYNEQFF.

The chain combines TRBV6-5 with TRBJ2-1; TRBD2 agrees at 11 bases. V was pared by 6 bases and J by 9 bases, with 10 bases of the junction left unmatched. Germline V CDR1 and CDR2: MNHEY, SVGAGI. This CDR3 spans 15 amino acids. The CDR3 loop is CASSHRGLAEGEQFF. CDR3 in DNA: TGTGCCAGCAGCCACAGGGGACTAGCGGAGGGTGAGCAGTTCTTC.

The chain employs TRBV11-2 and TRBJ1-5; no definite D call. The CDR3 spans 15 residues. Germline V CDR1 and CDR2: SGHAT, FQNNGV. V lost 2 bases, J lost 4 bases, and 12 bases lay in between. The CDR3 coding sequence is TGTGCCAGCAGCTTACATACAGACCCAAATCAGCCCCAGCATTTT. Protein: CASSLHTDPNQPQHF.

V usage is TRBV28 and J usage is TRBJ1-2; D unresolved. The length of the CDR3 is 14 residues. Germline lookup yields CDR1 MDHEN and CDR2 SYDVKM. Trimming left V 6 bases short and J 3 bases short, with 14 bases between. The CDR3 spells CASRGAGGDYGYTF. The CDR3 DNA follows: TGTGCCAGCAGGGGAGCGGGCGGGGACTATGGCTACACCTTC.

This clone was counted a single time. The CDR3, as DNA: TGTGCCAGCAGTGGCGGGCGCCCCCAAGAGACCCAGTACTTC. Protein sequence: CASSGGRPQETQYF. The V call is TRBV28, the J call TRBJ2-5; maybe TRBD2 (5 bases). Germline assignment: CDR1 MDHEN and CDR2 SYDVKM. Trimming took off 5 bases at V and 1 base at J, with 11 bases between the two ends. The CDR3 extends over 14 amino acids.

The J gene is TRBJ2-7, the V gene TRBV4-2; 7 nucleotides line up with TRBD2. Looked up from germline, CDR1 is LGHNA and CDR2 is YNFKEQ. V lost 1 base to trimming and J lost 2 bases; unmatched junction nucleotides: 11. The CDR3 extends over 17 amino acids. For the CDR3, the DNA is TGTGCCAGCAGCCAAGGACGGGCTAGCGGAGATCCCTACGAGCAGTACTTC. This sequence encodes CASSQGRASGDPYEQYF.

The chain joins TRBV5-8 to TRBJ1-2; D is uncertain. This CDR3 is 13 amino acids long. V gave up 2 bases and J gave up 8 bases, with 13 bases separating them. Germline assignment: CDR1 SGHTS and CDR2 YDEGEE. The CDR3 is CASSFTRSFGYTF. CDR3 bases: TGTGCCAGCAGCTTTACGCGGAGCTTCGGCTACACCTTC.

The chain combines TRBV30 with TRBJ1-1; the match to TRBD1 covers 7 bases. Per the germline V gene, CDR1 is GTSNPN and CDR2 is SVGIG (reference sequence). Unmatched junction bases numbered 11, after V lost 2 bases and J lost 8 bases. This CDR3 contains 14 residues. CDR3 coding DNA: TGTGCCTGGAGTCTCGGGAAAACCAGGGGGGAAGCTTTCTTT. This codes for CAWSLGKTRGEAFF.

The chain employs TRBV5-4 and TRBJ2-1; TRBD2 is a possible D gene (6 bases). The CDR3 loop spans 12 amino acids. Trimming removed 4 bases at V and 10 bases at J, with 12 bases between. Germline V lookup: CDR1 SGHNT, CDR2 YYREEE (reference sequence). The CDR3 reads CASSPTGVEQFF. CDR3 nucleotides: TGTGCCAGCAGCCCGACGGGGGTAGAGCAGTTCTTC.

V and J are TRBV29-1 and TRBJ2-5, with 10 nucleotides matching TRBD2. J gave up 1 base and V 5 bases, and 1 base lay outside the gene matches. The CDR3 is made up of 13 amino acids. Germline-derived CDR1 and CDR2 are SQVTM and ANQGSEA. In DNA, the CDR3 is TGCAGCGTTATAGCGGGAGGCCAAGAGACCCAGTACTTC. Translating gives CSVIAGGQETQYF.

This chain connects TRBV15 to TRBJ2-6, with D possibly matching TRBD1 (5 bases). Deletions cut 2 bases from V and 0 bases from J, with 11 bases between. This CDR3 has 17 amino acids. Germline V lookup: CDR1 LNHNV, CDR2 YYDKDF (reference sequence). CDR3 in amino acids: CATSRRDSSSGANVLTF. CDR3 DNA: TGTGCCACCAGCAGACGCGACAGCTCCTCTGGGGCCAACGTCCTGACTTTC.

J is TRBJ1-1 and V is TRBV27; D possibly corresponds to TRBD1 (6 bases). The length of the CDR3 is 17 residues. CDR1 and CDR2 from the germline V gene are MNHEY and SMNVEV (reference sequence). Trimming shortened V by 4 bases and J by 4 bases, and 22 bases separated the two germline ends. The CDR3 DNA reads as TGTGCCAGCAGTTCTACCCAGGGGCGGAGGGGGTCCACTGAAGCTTTCTTT. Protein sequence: CASSSTQGRRGSTEAFF.

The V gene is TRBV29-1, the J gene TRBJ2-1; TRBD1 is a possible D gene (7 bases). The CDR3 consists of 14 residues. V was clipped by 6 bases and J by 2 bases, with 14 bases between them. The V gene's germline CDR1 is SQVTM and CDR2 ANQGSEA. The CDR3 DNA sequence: TGCAGCGTCATGCGGGACAGTCCCTACAATGAGCAGTTCTTC. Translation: CSVMRDSPYNEQFF.

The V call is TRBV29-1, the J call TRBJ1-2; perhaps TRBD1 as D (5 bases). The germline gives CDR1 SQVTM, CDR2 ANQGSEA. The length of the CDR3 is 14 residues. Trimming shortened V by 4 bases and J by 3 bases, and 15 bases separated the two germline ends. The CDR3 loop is CSVGGLRAHYGYTF. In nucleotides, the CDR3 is TGCAGCGTTGGGGGACTTCGGGCGCACTATGGCTACACCTTC. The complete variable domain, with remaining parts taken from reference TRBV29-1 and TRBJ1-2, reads SAVISQKPSRDICQRGTSLTIQCQVDSQVTMMFWYRQQPGQSLTLIATANQGSEATYESGFVIDKFPISRPNLTFSTLTVSNMSPEDSSIYLCSVGGLRAHYGYTFGSGTRLTVV.